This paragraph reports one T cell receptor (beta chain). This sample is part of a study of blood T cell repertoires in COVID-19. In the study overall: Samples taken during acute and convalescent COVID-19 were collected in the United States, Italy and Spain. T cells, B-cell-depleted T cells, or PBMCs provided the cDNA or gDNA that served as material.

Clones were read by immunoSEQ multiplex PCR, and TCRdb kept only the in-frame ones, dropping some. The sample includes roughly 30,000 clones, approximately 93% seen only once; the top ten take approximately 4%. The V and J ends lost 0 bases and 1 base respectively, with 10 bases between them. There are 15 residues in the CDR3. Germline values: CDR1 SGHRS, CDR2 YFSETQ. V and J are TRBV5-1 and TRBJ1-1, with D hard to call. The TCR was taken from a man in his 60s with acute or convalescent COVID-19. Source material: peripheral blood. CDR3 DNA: TGCGCCAGCAGCTTGGCCGGGGAGAGGAACACTGAAGCTTTCTTT. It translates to CASSLAGERNTEAFF.